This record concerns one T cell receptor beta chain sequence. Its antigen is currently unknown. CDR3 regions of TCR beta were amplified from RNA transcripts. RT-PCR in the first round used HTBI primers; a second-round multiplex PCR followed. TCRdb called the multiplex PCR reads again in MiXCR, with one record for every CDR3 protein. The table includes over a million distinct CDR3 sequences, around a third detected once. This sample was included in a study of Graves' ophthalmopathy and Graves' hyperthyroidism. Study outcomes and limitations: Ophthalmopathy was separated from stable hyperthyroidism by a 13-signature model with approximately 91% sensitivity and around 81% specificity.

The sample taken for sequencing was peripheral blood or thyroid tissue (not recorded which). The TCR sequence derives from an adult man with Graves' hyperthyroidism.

The CDR3 bases are TGCAGTGCTAAAGATATACTCGGACAGGGGGCCTACGAGCAGTACTTC. Its translation is CSAKDILGQGAYEQYF. The chain is built from TRBV20-1 and TRBJ2-7; 10 nucleotides align to TRBD1. This CDR3 is 16 amino acids long. J gave up 2 bases and V 4 bases, and 11 bases lay outside the gene matches. Germline assignment: CDR1 DFQATT and CDR2 SNEGSKA (reference sequence).